A selection of T cell receptor beta chains follows, all from one sample in a study of blood T cell repertoires in COVID-19. Clones were read by immunoSEQ multiplex PCR, and TCRdb kept only the in-frame ones, dropping some. The repertoire holds around 300,000 clones, with about 83% as singletons. Sequenced sample: peripheral blood. These receptors came from a woman in her forties or fifties who had recovered from COVID-19. The CDR3 runs from the conserved cysteine through the conserved F or W. Fields, in order: V gene, clone size, J gene, D gene, CDR3 protein, CDR3 DNA. A D gene is named only where the DNA matches it firmly. The size of a clone is reported for some rows only, either as once, few or many, or as a class for expanded clones.

v_gene: TRBV27; abundance: NA; j_gene: TRBJ2-7; d_gene: TRBD1; CDR3aa: CASGVGTGQINEQYF; CDR3nt: TGTGCCAGCGGTGTTGGGACAGGGCAAATCAACGAGCAGTACTTC
v_gene: TRBV6-2/TRBV6-3; abundance: NA; j_gene: TRBJ1-6; d_gene: NA; CDR3aa: CASSMPRQNYNSPLHF; CDR3nt: TGTGCCAGCAGTATGCCCCGACAGAACTATAATTCACCCCTCCACTTT
v_gene: TRBV6-5; abundance: NA; j_gene: TRBJ2-5; d_gene: NA; CDR3aa: CASSSGTIQETQYF; CDR3nt: TGTGCCAGCTCCAGCGGGACAATCCAAGAGACCCAGTACTTC
v_gene: TRBV15; abundance: once; j_gene: TRBJ2-7; d_gene: TRBD2; CDR3aa: CATSRVAGAWEEQYF; CDR3nt: TGTGCCACCAGCAGGGTAGCGGGGGCCTGGGAGGAGCAGTACTTC
v_gene: TRBV10-3; abundance: NA; j_gene: TRBJ2-1; d_gene: NA; CDR3aa: CATRGGATYNEQFF; CDR3nt: TGTGCCACCCGCGGCGGAGCAACCTACAATGAGCAGTTCTTC
v_gene: TRBV19; abundance: once; j_gene: TRBJ1-1; d_gene: NA; CDR3aa: CASSISNTEAFF; CDR3nt: TGTGCCAGTAGTATATCAAACACTGAAGCTTTCTTT
v_gene: TRBV24-1; abundance: NA; j_gene: TRBJ1-2; d_gene: NA; CDR3aa: CATSVRENYGYTF; CDR3nt: TGTGCCACCAGTGTTCGGGAAAACTATGGCTACACCTTC
v_gene: TRBV29-1; abundance: NA; j_gene: TRBJ1-1; d_gene: NA; CDR3aa: CSVESEEMNTEAFF; CDR3nt: TGCAGCGTTGAATCGGAGGAAATGAACACTGAAGCTTTCTTT
v_gene: TRBV6-2/TRBV6-3; abundance: few; j_gene: TRBJ1-2; d_gene: NA; CDR3aa: CASSPWGGGRNYGYTF; CDR3nt: TGTGCCAGCAGCCCCTGGGGCGGGGGGCGGAACTATGGCTACACCTTC
v_gene: TRBV7-2; abundance: NA; j_gene: TRBJ2-1; d_gene: NA; CDR3aa: CASSYRAPSYNEQFF; CDR3nt: TGTGCCAGCAGCTATCGAGCCCCTTCCTACAATGAGCAGTTCTTC
v_gene: TRBV2; abundance: NA; j_gene: TRBJ1-1; d_gene: TRBD1; CDR3aa: CATFLTRTGSNTEAFF; CDR3nt: TGTGCCACCTTTCTTACCAGGACAGGATCGAACACTGAAGCTTTCTTT
v_gene: TRBV7-8; abundance: NA; j_gene: TRBJ2-5; d_gene: TRBD2; CDR3aa: CASSPTSRGGHETQYF; CDR3nt: TGTGCCAGCAGCCCAACCTCCCGCGGGGGGCATGAGACCCAGTACTTC
v_gene: TRBV30; abundance: NA; j_gene: TRBJ2-5; d_gene: TRBD1; CDR3aa: CAWSKTGDGTQYF; CDR3nt: TGTGCCTGGAGTAAGACAGGGGACGGGACCCAGTACTTC
v_gene: TRBV15; abundance: NA; j_gene: TRBJ2-1; d_gene: NA; CDR3aa: CATSRVDKGYNEQFF; CDR3nt: TGTGCCACCAGCAGAGTCGACAAGGGGTACAATGAGCAGTTCTTC
v_gene: TRBV6-2/TRBV6-3; abundance: NA; j_gene: TRBJ2-1; d_gene: TRBD1; CDR3aa: CASSYSGGEQFF; CDR3nt: TGTGCCAGCAGTTATTCAGGGGGTGAGCAGTTCTTC
v_gene: TRBV5-5; abundance: NA; j_gene: TRBJ2-2; d_gene: NA; CDR3aa: CASSPRDGELFF; CDR3nt: TGTGCCAGCAGCCCACGGGACGGGGAGCTGTTTTTT
v_gene: TRBV28; abundance: NA; j_gene: TRBJ2-7; d_gene: NA; CDR3aa: CASTPGGTYRGEQYF; CDR3nt: TGTGCCAGCACCCCCGGTGGAACATATAGAGGCGAGCAGTACTTC
v_gene: TRBV5-1; abundance: NA; j_gene: TRBJ1-2; d_gene: TRBD1; CDR3aa: CASSGQGALNNYGYTF; CDR3nt: TGCGCCAGCAGCGGACAGGGGGCGCTTAATAACTATGGCTACACCTTC
v_gene: TRBV24-1; abundance: NA; j_gene: TRBJ1-4; d_gene: NA; CDR3aa: CATISGPSEKLFF; CDR3nt: TGTGCCACCATTTCGGGCCCTAGCGAAAAACTGTTTTTT
v_gene: TRBV9; abundance: NA; j_gene: TRBJ1-1; d_gene: NA; CDR3aa: CASSVGGVGTEAFF; CDR3nt: TGTGCCAGCAGCGTAGGGGGCGTAGGGACTGAAGCTTTCTTT
v_gene: TRBV7-6; abundance: NA; j_gene: TRBJ1-2; d_gene: NA; CDR3aa: CASSLVGDAGYTF; CDR3nt: TGTGCCAGCAGCTTAGTGGGCGACGCTGGCTACACCTTC
v_gene: TRBV30; abundance: NA; j_gene: TRBJ2-7; d_gene: NA; CDR3aa: CAWSLGGSIYEQYF; CDR3nt: TGTGCCTGGAGTTTAGGGGGTTCAATCTACGAGCAGTACTTC
v_gene: TRBV5-4; abundance: NA; j_gene: TRBJ2-7; d_gene: NA; CDR3aa: CASSLVAGAYEQYF; CDR3nt: TGTGCCAGCAGCTTGGTGGCTGGAGCCTACGAGCAGTACTTC
v_gene: TRBV5-4; abundance: NA; j_gene: TRBJ2-5; d_gene: TRBD1; CDR3aa: CASSHTGGGETQYF; CDR3nt: TGTGCCAGCAGTCACACAGGGGGAGGCGAGACCCAGTACTTC
v_gene: TRBV7-9; abundance: NA; j_gene: TRBJ1-2; d_gene: NA; CDR3aa: CASSFQDNYGYTF; CDR3nt: TGTGCCAGCAGCTTTCAGGATAACTATGGCTACACCTTC
v_gene: TRBV3-1/TRBV3-2; abundance: NA; j_gene: TRBJ2-3; d_gene: TRBD2; CDR3aa: CASSPSGSIDTQYF; CDR3nt: TGTGCCAGCAGCCCTAGCGGGAGTATAGATACGCAGTATTTT
v_gene: TRBV7-2; abundance: NA; j_gene: TRBJ2-5; d_gene: NA; CDR3aa: CASSPGLAQETQYF; CDR3nt: TGTGCCAGCAGCCCCGGCCTAGCTCAGGAGACCCAGTACTTC
v_gene: TRBV30; abundance: NA; j_gene: TRBJ1-3; d_gene: NA; CDR3aa: CAWSYRAGNTIYF; CDR3nt: TGTGCCTGGAGTTACAGGGCTGGAAACACCATATATTTT
v_gene: TRBV29-1; abundance: NA; j_gene: TRBJ2-2; d_gene: NA; CDR3aa: CSAEVPPDTGELFF; CDR3nt: TGCAGCGCTGAAGTACCCCCGGACACCGGGGAGCTGTTTTTT